The entry below describes one TCR beta chain. It has no known antigen specificity. It has no much larger one-base neighbor in the sample; base qualities were not kept. This sample was included in a study of T and B cells in COVID-19 patients (dated by TCRdb to between 2020 and 2021). Some background on the complete study: Using TRB and IGH repertoire sequencing of peripheral blood, the study characterized adaptive immunity in COVID-19 patients who had active infection or had recovered. Two patients were in both the active and recovered cohorts because samples existed from active disease and from after recovery. A recovered cohort was made up of 19 patients contributing under 25 samples, mostly after mild to moderate COVID-19 managed as outpatients. Comorbidities linked to unfavorable COVID-19 outcome were present in about 90% of the roughly 20 patients in the active-infection cohort. Patients in the recovered cohort had a median age of almost 35 years, compared with 55 to 70 years for patients in the active-infection cohort. Up to roughly 10 follow-up blood samples were collected per patient, with some samples spanning different disease stages in the same individual. Critical illness requiring mechanical ventilation or ECMO was present in about 55% of the 20 patients in the active-infection cohort. Over 8.3 million TCR sequences were analysed in a TCR and BCR sequence repository that covered about 35 patients and roughly 69 time points. An age-matched reference group of 30 to 40 healthy donors negative for COVID-19 antibodies served as the comparison for repertoire analyses. Overall study outcomes, separate from this receptor: Blood samples from mildly ill patients during symptoms and early samples from severe cases were scarce. The cohort was considered too small to assess HLA contributions to COVID-19 susceptibility or severity. Specific T cell subsets (CD4+/Treg/CD8+) and sorted SARS-CoV-2-responsive or tetramer+ T cells had not yet been sequenced, with those experiments still ongoing. Patients with COVID-19 were reported to show strongly skewed TRBV/TRBJ gene usage. A total of about 2,400 TCR clusters were exclusive to the recovered cohort, and approximately 28 of those clusters were low-pGen clusters. In active COVID-19, TRB repertoires were highly clonal, while at recovery, diversity and richness increased above the levels seen in healthy donors. Prospective validation of the reported TCR clusters was stated to be required before clinical use.

Genomic DNA extracted from blood was used in amounts of 250-500 ng for amplification of TRB repertoires. Sequencing was performed on an Illumina MiSeq. TRB rearrangements were amplified by multiplex PCR with BIOMED2 TRB-A/B primer pools. Illumina-compatible adapters and 7-nucleotide sample barcodes were attached to the amplicons through two consecutive PCRs. All library PCRs used Phusion HS II polymerase. The amplicons were purified from gel with the NucleoSpin Gel and PCR Clean-up kit, measured on Qubit, and combined at 4 nM. Before Illumina next-generation sequencing, the quality of the amplicon pool was assessed on an Agilent 2100 Bioanalyzer. In the authors' own workflow: Annotation of TRB rearrangements was done in MiXCR 3.0.8 with the default MiXCR reference library. Sequences with fewer than 2 reads and non-productive reads were filtered out, and every unique CDR3 nucleotide sequence was treated as a single clone. Clonality, diversity, richness and V-J gene usage were computed in R 3.5.1. GLIPH2 was used to cluster TCRs based on CDR3 similarity, and OLGA was used to calculate the generation probabilities. Only GLIPH2 clusters containing at least four unique TCR clonotypes present in at least three individuals were kept. TCRdb passed the public sequencing reads through fastp at Q25 and MiXCR, retaining productive beta sequences. CDR3 protein sequences are deduplicated, and each keeps its most common genes and DNA. TCRdb's processing, not the authors' own work, is the source of the V and J calls. This sample comprises 8,000 to 8,500 distinct CDR3 sequences, around two fifths of them detected only once. Jointly, the top ten make up more than 3% of the sample.

The TCR comes from a human donor who had recovered from COVID-19. Sequencing input: blood.

The CDR3 amino acid sequence is: CASSRGQGAADTQYF. The sequence in DNA is TGTGCCAGCTCACGAGGACAGGGGGCCGCAGATACGCAGTATTTT. Rearrangement joined TRBV18 to TRBJ2-3; 11 bases in between match TRBD1. V trim: 4 bases; J trim: 4 bases; unmatched bases: 4. The cysteine opens and the phenylalanine closes a CDR3 of 15 amino acids. Only the CDR3 region is kept as DNA, spanning 45 bases read in frame from base 1. In the germline V gene, CDR1 corresponds to KGHSH and CDR2 to LQKENI.